A single sample gave rise to the 10 T cell receptor beta chains below, sequenced in a study of blood T cells in healthy people across ages. Primed by a sample-barcoded 5' primer and a J-beta primer mix, a second PCR proceeded for 7 to 11 cycles. TCRdb itself ran the 5' RACE reads through MiXCR, one entry per CDR3 protein. This sample has 1 million or so distinct CDR3 sequences, with less than 25% found just once. This same sample was also taken into another study, of T cells of mothers and their children.

Sequencing used blood. The origin of the receptors is a girl aged 2 to 9 in good health.

The V gene is TRBV20-1, the J gene TRBJ2-7, with 8 positions matching TRBD2. The ends lost 4 bases at V and 2 bases at J; junction bases unmatched: 7. This CDR3 spans 14 amino acids. Germline loops: CDR1 DFQATT, CDR2 SNEGSKA (reference sequence). CDR3: CSAISGGITYEQYF. The CDR3 region has the DNA TGCAGTGCTATAAGCGGGGGCATTACCTACGAGCAGTACTTC.

This clonotype turned up a few times. The V call is TRBV20-1, the J call TRBJ2-7; 11 bases agree with TRBD1. CDR1 and CDR2 from the germline V gene are DFQATT and SNEGSKA (reference sequence). V shed 3 bases and J 5 bases; nucleotides not matched to a gene: 6. This CDR3 is built from 14 residues. The CDR3 protein is CSASSRTGGNEQYF. Written as DNA, the CDR3 is TGCAGTGCTAGTTCCCGGACAGGGGGCAACGAGCAGTACTTC.

This chain uses TRBV29-1 with TRBJ1-2, with D uncertain. The V end lost 2 bases, the J end lost 4 bases, and 8 bases lay between the germline ends. The CDR3 loop spans 12 amino acids. Germline-derived CDR1 and CDR2 are SQVTM and ANQGSEA. CDR3 amino acids: CSVELAGYGYTF. The CDR3 DNA reads as TGCAGCGTTGAATTGGCGGGCTATGGCTACACCTTC.

J is TRBJ1-1 and V is TRBV20-1; no clear D. V lost 0 bases and J 8 bases, leaving 13 bases between the germline ends. CDR1 is DFQATT, CDR2 SNEGSKA, per germline (reference sequence). The CDR3 sequence is 13 residues long. As DNA, the CDR3 is TGCAGTGCTAGAGATCTAGGTCAGCCCGAAGCTTTCTTT. As protein: CSARDLGQPEAFF.

The V call is TRBV10-3, the J call TRBJ1-3, with D unresolved. V was cut by 3 bases and J by 3 bases, with 3 bases left in between. The CDR3 has 12 amino acids. The germline V gene encodes CDR1 ENHRY and CDR2 SYGVKD. The chain's CDR3 is CAISEVGNTIYF. The CDR3 DNA reads as TGTGCCATCAGTGAAGTTGGAAACACCATATATTTT.

This chain uses TRBV29-1 with TRBJ2-7; TRBD2 matches at 7 bases. The CDR3 spans 13 residues. CDR1 is SQVTM, CDR2 ANQGSEA, per germline. V was clipped by 2 bases and J by 4 bases; unmatched bases: 5. CDR3 nucleotide sequence: TGCAGCGTTGAATGGGGGACTACTTACGAGCAGTACTTC. This sequence encodes CSVEWGTTYEQYF.

A remark on this clonotype: This may be a read error, as it is one base from a much larger clone. The chain combines TRBV5-4 with TRBJ2-5; 11 bases fit TRBD1. The J call may be wrong; the DNA end is better matched by TRBJ2-1. This CDR3 region has 15 residues. Germline CDR1 is SGHNT and CDR2 is YYREEE (reference sequence). For the CDR3, the DNA is TGTGCCCGCAGTTGGGACAGGGGGGCATCGAATGAGCAGTTCTTC. As protein: CARSWDRGASNEQFF.

This clonotype was observed at least ten times. The rearrangement joins TRBV4-3 to TRBJ1-3; D not resolved. The length of the CDR3 is 15 residues. Between the trimmed V and J ends, which lost 4 bases and 3 bases, there was a span of 13 bases. Germline CDR1 is LGHNA and CDR2 is YSLEER. Here the CDR3 DNA reads TGCGCCAGCAGCCCCAGATTCGAGGGTGGAAACACCATATATTTT. Translated: CASSPRFEGGNTIYF.

The gene calls are TRBV6-6 and TRBJ1-2; D is unclear. V was shortened by 6 bases and J by 8 bases, with 16 bases between the two germline ends. Germline loops: CDR1 MNHNY, CDR2 SVGAGI (reference sequence). This CDR3 comprises 13 residues. Here the CDR3 reads CASRPIGSRGYTF. CDR3 sequence (DNA): TGTGCCAGCAGACCTATAGGGTCCCGGGGCTACACCTTC.

This chain's CDR3 is CASSGGLSEETQYF. CDR3 nucleotide sequence: TGCGCCAGCTCAGGCGGGCTATCCGAAGAGACCCAGTACTTC. V gene TRBV5-1 combines with J gene TRBJ2-5; the D gene is possibly TRBD2 (5 bases). This CDR3 has 14 amino acids. The V gene's germline CDR1 is SGHRS and CDR2 YFSETQ. Deletions cut 7 bases from V and 3 bases from J, with 16 bases between.